The 17 T cell receptor beta chains below come from one sample, sequenced in a study of T cells in Graves' hyperthyroidism and ophthalmopathy. The investigators amplified TCR beta CDR3 regions from RNA transcripts. Researchers ran a first-round RT-PCR on the TCR CDR3 using the HTBI primer set. TCRdb itself ran the multiplex PCR reads through MiXCR, one entry per CDR3 protein. The sample has a few hundred thousand distinct CDR3 sequences, less than 20% seen once; the top ten hold around 52%. The sequencing input was blood. These receptors originate from a woman aged 45-60 years with Graves' hyperthyroidism.

This chain joins TRBV11-2 and TRBJ2-3; 10 nucleotides match TRBD1. V shed 5 bases, J shed 7 bases, and the junction held 9 bases outside the gene matches. CDR3 length: 15 amino acids. CDR1 and CDR2 (germline): SGHAT, FQNNGV. The CDR3 DNA reads as TGTGCCAGCAGCCTTTGGACAGGGGGAAGAAATACGCAGTATTTT. Its translation is CASSLWTGGRNTQYF.

CDR3 sequence: CSVFPSGQGAGIAEAFF. CDR3 bases: TGCAGCGTTTTTCCGTCGGGGCAGGGGGCGGGTATCGCTGAAGCTTTCTTT. The chain carries TRBV29-1 and TRBJ1-1; 8 nucleotides align to TRBD1. V was pared by 5 bases and J by 6 bases, with 20 bases of the junction left unmatched. Germline V gene sequence: CDR1 SQVTM, CDR2 ANQGSEA. This CDR3 has 17 amino acids.

V and J are TRBV10-3 and TRBJ2-7; D gene uncertain. The V gene's germline CDR1 is ENHRY and CDR2 SYGVKD. Trimming cost V 1 base and J 5 bases, with 12 bases left between them. This CDR3 comprises 14 residues. The CDR3 loop reads CAISEWTGTHEQYF. CDR3 in DNA: TGTGCCATCAGTGAGTGGACCGGAACCCACGAGCAGTACTTC.

The chain is built from TRBV20-1 and TRBJ2-7; 8 bases map to TRBD2. J lost 2 bases, V lost 4 bases, and 4 bases had no gene match. Germline assignment: CDR1 DFQATT and CDR2 SNEGSKA (reference sequence). The CDR3 sequence is 13 residues long. CDR3 protein: CSATQREPYEQYF. DNA for the CDR3: TGCAGTGCTACTCAGCGGGAGCCCTACGAGCAGTACTTC.

Worth noting for this clonotype: This may be a read error, as it is one base from a much larger clone. The gene calls are TRBV5-1 and TRBJ1-1, with TRBD1 matching 7 bases. This CDR3 is 14 amino acids long. Germline CDR1 SGHRS, CDR2 YFSETQ. V lost 7 bases, J lost 6 bases, and 12 bases stayed unmatched. In nucleotides, the CDR3 is TGCGCCAGCGGCCTGGGACAGACCTACGCTGAAGCTTTCTTT. It specifies CASGLGQTYAEAFF. Drawing the rest from reference TRBV5-1 and TRBJ1-1, the complete variable domain is KAGVTQTPRYLIKTRGQQVTLSCSPISGHRSVSWYQQTPGQGLQFLFEYFSETQRNKGNFPGRFSGRQFSNSRSEMNVSTLELGDSALYLCASGLGQTYAEAFFGQGTRLTVV.

The sample holds many counts of this clonotype. The gene calls are TRBV11-3 and TRBJ2-7; D ambiguous. Trimming took off 2 bases at V and 0 bases at J, with 8 bases between the two ends. This CDR3 region has 14 residues. CDR1 is SGHNT and CDR2 is YENEEA in the germline V gene. The CDR3 DNA sequence: TGTGCCAGCAGCTTACCGTCCAGCTCCTACGAGCAGTACTTC. Translated: CASSLPSSSYEQYF.

This clonotype occurred many times. V usage is TRBV5-6 and J usage is TRBJ2-7, with 8 nucleotides matching TRBD1. Germline V gives CDR1 SGHDT, CDR2 YYEEEE. The CDR3 contains 15 residues. The ends lost 2 bases at V and 0 bases at J; junction bases unmatched: 4. This chain's CDR3 is CASSFGQGSSYEQYF. CDR3 in DNA: TGTGCCAGCAGCTTCGGACAGGGTAGCTCCTACGAGCAGTACTTC.

The chain employs TRBV7-2 and TRBJ2-1; 9 positions agree with TRBD2. The germline gives CDR1 SGHTA, CDR2 FQGNSA. CDR3 length equals 17 residues. Losses at the gene ends were 6 bases for V and 6 bases for J; bases not matched to a gene: 15. The CDR3 DNA reads TGTGCCAGCAGTCGTTACGCGAAACCGGGACTAGCCAATGAGCAGTTCTTC. Its translation is CASSRYAKPGLANEQFF.

This clonotype has a count of ten or more. The V and J genes are TRBV20-1 and TRBJ1-5; D might be TRBD1 (5 bases). CDR1 is DFQATT and CDR2 is SNEGSKA in the germline V gene (reference sequence). Between the trimmed V and J ends, which lost 0 bases and 7 bases, there was a span of 22 bases. The CDR3 length is 17 residues. CDR3 DNA sequence: TGCAGTGCTAGAGATTTGGGCGGGGGTGTGAGCCAGCAGCCCCAGCATTTT. It is translated as CSARDLGGGVSQQPQHF.

J is TRBJ2-5 and V is TRBV19; D gene uncertain. Looked up from germline, CDR1 is LNHDA and CDR2 is SQIVND (reference sequence). The CDR3 is 15 amino acids. Trimming took off 2 bases at V and 1 base at J, with 11 bases between the two ends. The CDR3 DNA reads TGTGCCAGTAGTATAATGGGTGGACCCCAAGAGACCCAGTACTTC. Its translation: CASSIMGGPQETQYF.

V gene TRBV6-2 or TRBV6-3 combines with J gene TRBJ1-2; D gene ambiguous. In germline, CDR1 is MNHEY, CDR2 SVGEGT. The CDR3 is 13 amino acids. The ends were cut back, 5 bases at V and 3 bases at J, with 10 bases in the middle. The CDR3 reads CASSVSVDYGYTF. The CDR3 nucleotides are TGTGCCAGCAGTGTGTCGGTCGACTATGGCTACACCTTC.

This clonotype was recorded many times. The chain is built from TRBV7-8 and TRBJ2-2, with a tentative D call TRBD2 (6 bases). Per germline, CDR1 SGHVS and CDR2 FQNEAQ. Trimming left V 2 bases short and J 4 bases short, with 11 bases between. The CDR3 is 15 amino acids. The CDR3 reads CASSLNAGTTGELFF. The CDR3 nucleotides are TGTGCCAGCAGCTTAAACGCGGGAACCACCGGGGAGCTGTTTTTT.

This clonotype was counted many times. V usage is TRBV5-1 and J usage is TRBJ1-2; no definite D call. This CDR3 has 17 amino acids. Germline V gives CDR1 SGHRS, CDR2 YFSETQ. The V and J ends lost 0 bases and 4 bases respectively, with 19 bases between them. The CDR3 is CASSLAVSSSDLYGYTF. CDR3 in DNA: TGCGCCAGCAGCTTGGCCGTCAGTTCCTCTGACCTCTATGGCTACACCTTC.

This clonotype was found many times. The chain combines TRBV28 with TRBJ1-5; D uncertain. V lost 4 bases and J lost 0, with 13 bases in between. The CDR3 has 16 residues. Germline V CDR1 and CDR2: MDHEN, SYDVKM. CDR3 residues: CASSSAGLHSNQPQHF. The CDR3 bases are TGTGCCAGCAGTTCGGCAGGACTACATAGCAATCAGCCCCAGCATTTT.

Concerning this clonotype: A much bigger clone sits one base away, suggesting this may be a read error. The chain carries TRBV12-3 or TRBV12-4 and TRBJ1-2; D is uncertain. CDR3 length equals 12 residues. The chain's CDR3 is CANSFTTYGYTF. CDR3 nucleotides: TGTGCCAACAGTTTTACCACCTATGGCTACACCTTC.

The chain joins TRBV5-4 to TRBJ2-3; 11 bases fit TRBD2. Trimming cost V 5 bases and J 1 base; bases outside gene matches: 9. CDR1 is SGHNT and CDR2 is YYREEE in the germline V gene (reference sequence). The CDR3 sequence is 17 residues long. The CDR3 coding sequence is TGTGCCAGCAGTTTTAGCGGGAGGGCCGGGGGCACAGATACGCAGTATTTT. Translation gives CASSFSGRAGGTDTQYF.

This clonotype showed up many times. V usage is TRBV5-1 and J usage is TRBJ1-6; D is perhaps TRBD1 (5 bases). The CDR3 extends over 16 amino acids. The germline V and J ends were trimmed by 3 bases and 3 bases, with 13 bases remaining between them. Germline V gene sequence: CDR1 SGHRS, CDR2 YFSETQ. The CDR3 region has the DNA TGCGCCAGCAGCTCCGCGGGACGGCTCTATAATTCACCCCTCCACTTT. Translated: CASSSAGRLYNSPLHF.